This T cell receptor beta chain emerged from a study of blood T cell repertoires in COVID-19. Study details: COVID-19 samples collected from the United States, Italy and Spain covered acute and convalescent phases. T cells, B-cell-depleted T cells, or PBMCs provided the cDNA or gDNA that served as material.

There are a few counts of this clone. How the authors handled the data: Reference gene primer amplification in the assay estimated nucleated cell counts. Sequenced by immunoSEQ multiplex PCR; TCRdb stores in-frame clones only, minus some. That table supplies the V and J calls and clone size; D and trimming were determined from the DNA. The sample lists around 68,000 clones, roughly three quarters seen once, with around a tenth in the top ten. The CDR3 runs 16 residues. In germline, CDR1 is LGHNA, CDR2 YNFKEQ. The V and J ends lost 0 bases and 4 bases, in that order; junction bases with no gene match: 4.

Specimen: peripheral blood. This TCR derives from a human donor in a cohort sampled during active COVID-19. This rearrangement joins TRBV4-2 to TRBJ1-5; 9 positions match TRBD1. The CDR3 bases are TGTGCCAGCAGCCAAGATCGGACAGGGGAAAATCAGCCCCAGCATTTT. Amino acid sequence: CASSQDRTGENQPQHF.